The rows below give T cell receptor beta chains drawn from one sample of a study of cytomegalovirus exposure and HLA in healthy donors. Sequenced by immunoSEQ multiplex PCR; TCRdb stores in-frame clones only, minus some. This sample has over 55,000 clones, with about 73% found just once. The sequenced sample consisted of PBMCs. Source of these receptors: a woman between 45 and 60 years old in good health and CMV-seropositive. Both conserved end residues are part of each CDR3. A D gene is named only where the DNA matches it firmly. Not all rows give a size; the values are once, few, many and, for expanded clones, a class.

>TRBJ2-1|TRBV11-3|NA|NA
CASSLAPLALEQFF
TGTGCCAGCAGCTTAGCCCCACTAGCACTTGAGCAGTTCTTC
>TRBJ2-5|TRBV5-4|NA|TRBD1
CASSRTGSEETQYF
TGTGCCAGCAGCCGGACAGGGTCGGAAGAGACCCAGTACTTC
>TRBJ2-3|TRBV2|NA|NA
CASSKFRGSGTDTQYF
TGTGCCAGCAGTAAATTCAGGGGCTCAGGGACAGATACGCAGTATTTT
>TRBJ2-2|TRBV2|NA|TRBD2
CASSLAGRAGELFF
TGTGCCAGCAGCCTAGCGGGTAGGGCCGGGGAGCTGTTTTTT
>TRBJ2-1|TRBV7-6|NA|TRBD2
CASSTRPLGAGGFNEQFF
TGTGCCAGCAGCACCAGGCCCTTGGGCGCGGGAGGCTTCAATGAGCAGTTCTTC
>TRBJ2-1|TRBV14|NA|TRBD2
CASSQEAEREAHSYNEQFF
TGTGCCAGCAGCCAAGAAGCCGAGCGGGAGGCCCACTCCTACAATGAGCAGTTCTTC
>TRBJ2-5|TRBV7-3|NA|NA
CASSLTRAGGQETQYF
TGTGCCAGCAGCTTAACGCGGGCTGGCGGCCAAGAGACCCAGTACTTC
>TRBJ2-5|TRBV29-1|NA|TRBD1
CSVGPGQGGETQYF
TGCAGCGTTGGGCCGGGACAGGGAGGGGAGACCCAGTACTTC
>TRBJ1-1|TRBV10-3|NA|TRBD1
CAIKGTENTEAFF
TGTGCCATCAAAGGGACAGAGAACACTGAAGCTTTCTTT
>TRBJ2-7|TRBV27|NA|TRBD1
CASSSRTGGTQQYF
TGTGCCAGCAGTTCCCGGACAGGGGGGACCCAGCAGTACTTC
>TRBJ2-5|TRBV6-1|once|TRBD2
CAYKRERGYQETQYF
TGTGCCTACAAGAGGGAGCGGGGGTACCAAGAGACCCAGTACTTC
>TRBJ1-6|TRBV5-1|NA|NA
CASSLAWTDISPLHF
TGCGCCAGCAGCTTGGCCTGGACAGATATTTCACCCCTCCACTTT
>TRBJ1-1|TRBV6-5|once|NA
CASSSAGATEAFF
TGTGCCAGCAGTTCCGCAGGGGCCACTGAAGCTTTCTTT
>TRBJ1-1|TRBV4-2|NA|NA
CASSQDFTVSRTEAFF
TGTGCCAGCAGCCAAGATTTTACCGTCTCGAGGACTGAAGCTTTCTTT
>TRBJ2-6|TRBV28|once|NA
CASSRDSSGANVLTF
TGTGCCAGCAGCCGAGACAGCTCTGGGGCCAACGTCCTGACTTTC
>TRBJ2-5|TRBV19|NA|NA
CASSMQQGEKETQYF
TGTGCCAGTAGTATGCAACAGGGTGAGAAAGAGACCCAGTACTTC
>TRBJ2-7|TRBV6-1|NA|NA
CASSDGQRPYEQYF
TGTGCCAGCAGTGATGGACAGAGGCCCTACGAGCAGTACTTC
>TRBJ2-7|TRBV7-2|NA|TRBD2
CASSLTSGSQNEQYF
TGTGCCAGCAGCTTAACTAGCGGGAGCCAGAACGAGCAGTACTTC
>TRBJ1-1|TRBV30|NA|NA
CAWRTPNTEAFF
TGTGCCTGGAGGACTCCGAACACTGAAGCTTTCTTT
>TRBJ1-5|TRBV19|NA|NA
CASLGGGQNNQPQHF
TGTGCCAGCCTCGGGGGGGGGCAGAACAATCAGCCCCAGCATTTT
>TRBJ1-3|TRBV7-7|NA|TRBD1
CASSQGGPLSGNTIYF
TGTGCCAGCAGCCAAGGGGGCCCCCTCTCTGGAAATACCATATATTTT
>TRBJ2-5|TRBV7-9|once|TRBD2
CASSSGGAKTQYF
TGTGCCAGCAGTAGCGGGGGGGCCAAGACCCAGTACTTC
>TRBJ1-3|TRBV18|NA|TRBD1
CASSPTGLASGNTIYF
TGTGCCAGCTCACCGACAGGGTTGGCCTCTGGAAACACCATATATTTT
>TRBJ2-3|TRBV20-1|NA|NA
CSAQKGDTQYF
TGCAGTGCGCAAAAGGGGGATACGCAGTATTTT
>TRBJ1-3|TRBV11-2|NA|NA
CASSLDAASSGNTIYF
TGTGCCAGCAGCTTAGATGCGGCCAGCTCTGGAAACACCATATATTTT
>TRBJ2-7|TRBV29-1|NA|TRBD2
CSVDLAGGGYEQYF
TGCAGCGTTGATCTAGCGGGAGGTGGGTACGAGCAGTACTTC
>TRBJ2-2|TRBV7-2|NA|TRBD2
CASSLTSGSWGTGELFF
TGTGCCAGCAGCTTGACTAGCGGGTCGTGGGGGACCGGGGAGCTGTTTTTT
>TRBJ2-1|TRBV10-1|NA|TRBD2
CASSERWLAGSKSSYNEQFF
TGCGCCAGCAGTGAGAGGTGGCTAGCGGGTTCGAAGAGCTCCTACAATGAGCAGTTCTTC
>TRBJ2-1|TRBV11-2|few|NA
CASSLVGEDFEFF
TGTGCCAGCAGCTTAGTCGGGGAAGATTTCGAGTTCTTC
>TRBJ2-1|TRBV5-5|NA|NA
CASSGQGPTGEGGNEQFF
TGTGCCAGCAGCGGCCAGGGGCCGACAGGGGAGGGAGGAAATGAGCAGTTCTTC
>TRBJ2-3|TRBV7-2|NA|NA
CASYSQGTDTQYF
TGTGCCAGCTACTCCCAGGGCACAGATACGCAGTATTTT
>TRBJ1-1|TRBV7-8|NA|TRBD1
CASSGQGVSEAFF
TGTGCCAGCAGCGGACAGGGGGTCTCTGAAGCTTTCTTT
>TRBJ2-7|TRBV27|few|NA
CASHPAGNYEQYF
TGTGCCAGCCACCCCGCGGGGAACTACGAGCAGTACTTC
>TRBJ2-1|TRBV19|few|NA
CASSIEQAGGASSYNEQFF
TGTGCCAGTAGTATTGAACAAGCCGGCGGGGCGAGCTCCTACAATGAGCAGTTCTTC
>TRBJ2-2|TRBV5-1|NA|TRBD2
CASSPLAGKNTGELFF
TGCGCCAGCAGCCCGCTAGCGGGGAAGAACACCGGGGAGCTGTTTTTT
>TRBJ1-5|TRBV6-1|NA|NA
CASSPPTDSNQPQHF
TGTGCCAGCAGTCCACCGACAGATAGCAATCAGCCCCAGCATTTT
>TRBJ2-2|TRBV5-1|NA|TRBD1
CASRSSTGGNTGELFF
TGCGCCAGCAGATCTTCGACAGGGGGCAACACCGGGGAGCTGTTTTTT
>TRBJ2-1|TRBV2|few|TRBD1
CASSQGAPGVNEQFF
TGTGCCAGCAGCCAGGGGGCGCCGGGTGTCAATGAGCAGTTCTTC
>TRBJ1-2|TRBV2|NA|NA
CASSESYEGYTF
TGTGCCAGCAGTGAATCATACGAGGGCTACACCTTC
>TRBJ1-5|TRBV7-8|few|NA
CASSPQVGYSNQPQHF
TGTGCCAGCAGCCCGCAGGTGGGCTATAGCAATCAGCCCCAGCATTTT
>TRBJ1-2|TRBV7-2|few|TRBD1
CASSLAGGQNYGYTF
TGTGCCAGCAGCTTAGCAGGGGGACAGAACTATGGCTACACCTTC
>TRBJ2-7|TRBV11-2|NA|TRBD1
CASSFRDSPYEQYF
TGTGCCAGCAGCTTCCGGGACAGTCCCTACGAGCAGTACTTC
>TRBJ2-7|TRBV27|NA|TRBD2
CASSPSGLAGTEQYF
TGTGCCAGCAGTCCATCGGGACTAGCGGGGACCGAGCAGTACTTC
>TRBJ2-5|TRBV5-1|NA|TRBD1
CASSPGQAQETQYF
TGCGCCAGCAGCCCGGGACAGGCCCAAGAGACCCAGTACTTC